The 3 T cell receptor delta chains reported below all come from one sample, sequenced in a study of γδ T cells in repeated Plasmodium falciparum infection (dated by TCRdb to about 2021). To prepare the library, multiplex PCR was applied. TCRdb lists the instrument as Illumina MiSeq. Via CATT, TCRdb reprocessed the public reads, and rows with identical DNA were then joined. This sample comprises around 50,000 delta-chain clones, 1.9% of them detected only once. The top ten hold roughly 24% of the sample. For bulk TCR repertoire analysis, Vgamma9/Vdelta2+ and Vdelta2-negative gammadelta T cell populations were isolated by flow sorting from peripheral blood mononuclear cells. The sample consisted of gamma-delta T cells from blood. These receptors all stem from a pool of human donors (malaria-infected and uninfected, not separated).

As for this clone: The amino acid sequence in TCRdb belongs to a much larger clone and departs from this DNA's translation at residue 6, likely a sequencing read error; the sequence shown is translated from the DNA. This sequence joins TRDV1 and TRDJ1, with 13 bases aligning to TRDD3. No J gene was available from TCRdb, and it was assigned here by a germline match of the DNA. Germline V gene lookup returns CDR1 TSWWSYY and CDR2 QGS. V was pared by 1 base and J by 1 base, with 27 bases of the junction left unmatched. The CDR3 totals 25 residues. As DNA, the CDR3 is TGTGCTCTTGGGGAACCAGTTCCTAAGGGGCTTATACTGGGGGATACGCCCGTTTGCACCGATAAACTCATCTTT. Amino acids: CALGEPVPKGLILGDTPVCTDKLIF.

This clone showed up just a few times. The likely explanation is a read error, given a far larger clone one base away. The sample carries other DNA sequences with the same CDR3. J is TRDJ1 and V is TRDV2; D uncertain. TCRdb lists no J gene, so it was determined here by aligning the DNA to germline. The CDR3 length is 13 residues. Germline lookup yields CDR1 GEAIGNYY and CDR2 EKD. Trimming removed 0 bases from V and 5 bases from J, with 9 bases in between. The CDR3 region is CACDTVRGDKLIF. In DNA, the CDR3 is TGTGCCTGTGACACCGTACGCGGTGATAAACTCATCTTT.

A word on this clone: The likely explanation is a read error, given a far larger clone one base away. This sample includes further DNA sequences coding for the same CDR3. V usage is TRDV3 and J usage is TRDJ1, with a weak D call TRDD2 (8 bases). No J gene is reported in TCRdb; it was inferred here by comparing the DNA with germline. The length of the CDR3 is 22 residues. Between the trimmed V and J ends, which lost 1 base and 2 bases, there was a span of 38 bases. Germline loops: CDR1 TVYSNPD, CDR2 GDNSRS (reference sequence). CDR3: CAFTDSSYSGTGAYGWTDKLIF. DNA of the CDR3: TGTGCCTTTACCGATTCTTCCTACAGTGGCACTGGGGCGTACGGGTGGACCGATAAACTCATCTTT.